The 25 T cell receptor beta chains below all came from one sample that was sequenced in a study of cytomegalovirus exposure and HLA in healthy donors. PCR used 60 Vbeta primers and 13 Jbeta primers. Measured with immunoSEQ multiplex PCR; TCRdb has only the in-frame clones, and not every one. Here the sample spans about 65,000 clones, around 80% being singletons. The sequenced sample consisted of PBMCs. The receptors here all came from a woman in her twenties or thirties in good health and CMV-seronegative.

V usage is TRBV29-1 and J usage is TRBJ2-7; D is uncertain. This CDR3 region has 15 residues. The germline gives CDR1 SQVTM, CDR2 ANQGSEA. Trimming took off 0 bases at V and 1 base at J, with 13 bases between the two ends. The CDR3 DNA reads TGCAGCGTTGAAGATCCCAGCGATCCGTCCTACGAGCAGTACTTC. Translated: CSVEDPSDPSYEQYF.

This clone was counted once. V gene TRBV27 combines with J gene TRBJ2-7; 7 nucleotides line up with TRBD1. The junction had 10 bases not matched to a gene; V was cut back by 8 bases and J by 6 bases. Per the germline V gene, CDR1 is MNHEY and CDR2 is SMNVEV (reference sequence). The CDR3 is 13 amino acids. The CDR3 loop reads CASGYRGGAEQYF. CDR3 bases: TGTGCCAGCGGATACAGGGGTGGGGCCGAGCAGTACTTC.

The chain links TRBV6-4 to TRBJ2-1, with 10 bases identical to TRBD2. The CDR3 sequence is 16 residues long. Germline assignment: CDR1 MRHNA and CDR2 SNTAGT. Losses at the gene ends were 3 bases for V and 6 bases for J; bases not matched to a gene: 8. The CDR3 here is CASSESGGAGGNEQFF. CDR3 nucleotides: TGTGCCAGCAGTGAGAGCGGGGGGGCAGGCGGCAATGAGCAGTTCTTC.

CDR3 sequence reads: CATSNRDRETEAFF. CDR3 nucleotides: TGTGCCACCAGCAACAGGGACAGGGAAACTGAAGCTTTCTTT. This chain joins TRBV15 and TRBJ1-1; 9 bases are a match to TRBD1. V was pared by 4 bases and J by 5 bases, with 5 bases of the junction left unmatched. Per the germline V gene, CDR1 is LNHNV and CDR2 is YYDKDF (reference sequence). This CDR3 is 14 amino acids long. The whole variable domain, remainder taken from reference TRBV15 and TRBJ1-1, is DAMVIQNPRYQVTQFGKPVTLSCSQTLNHNVMYWYQQKSSQAPKLLFHYYDKDFNNEADTPDNFQSRRPNTSFCFLDIRSPGLGDTAMYLCATSNRDRETEAFFGQGTRLTVV.

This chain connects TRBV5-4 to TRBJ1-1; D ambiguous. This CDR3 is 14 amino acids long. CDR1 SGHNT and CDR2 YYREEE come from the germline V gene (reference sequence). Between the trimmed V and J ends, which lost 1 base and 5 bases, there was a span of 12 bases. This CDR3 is CASSLYVSRTEAFF. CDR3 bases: TGTGCCAGCAGCTTGTATGTGAGTCGGACTGAAGCTTTCTTT.

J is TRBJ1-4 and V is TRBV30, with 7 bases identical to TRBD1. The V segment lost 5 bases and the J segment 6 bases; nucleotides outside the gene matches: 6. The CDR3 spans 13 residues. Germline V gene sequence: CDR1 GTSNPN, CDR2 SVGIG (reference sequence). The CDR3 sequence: CAWGATGDEKLFF. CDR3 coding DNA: TGTGCCTGGGGGGCTACAGGGGATGAAAAACTGTTTTTT.

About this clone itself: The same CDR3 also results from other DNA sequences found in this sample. The CDR3 protein is CASSGEGQVNTEAFF. In nucleotides, the CDR3 is TGCGCCAGCAGTGGTGAGGGACAGGTGAACACTGAAGCTTTCTTT. The rearrangement joins TRBV4-1 to TRBJ1-1; TRBD1 matches 8 bases. The CDR3 length is 15 residues. Losses at the gene ends were 6 bases for V and 0 bases for J; bases not matched to a gene: 6. From germline, CDR1 is MGHRA and CDR2 YSYEKL.

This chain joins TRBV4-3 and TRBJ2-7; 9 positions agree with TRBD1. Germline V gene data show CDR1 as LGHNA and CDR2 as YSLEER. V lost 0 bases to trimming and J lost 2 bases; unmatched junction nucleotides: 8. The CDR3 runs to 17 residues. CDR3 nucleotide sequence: TGCGCCAGCAGCCAAGAAGGATGGGACAGGGCGGCCTACGAGCAGTACTTC. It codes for CASSQEGWDRAAYEQYF.

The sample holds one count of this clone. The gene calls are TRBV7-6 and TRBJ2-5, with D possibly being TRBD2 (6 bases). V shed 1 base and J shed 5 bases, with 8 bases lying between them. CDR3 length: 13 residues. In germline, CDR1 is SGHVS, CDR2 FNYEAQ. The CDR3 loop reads CASSLVRGETQYF. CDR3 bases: TGTGCCAGCAGCTTAGTCCGGGGGGAGACCCAGTACTTC.

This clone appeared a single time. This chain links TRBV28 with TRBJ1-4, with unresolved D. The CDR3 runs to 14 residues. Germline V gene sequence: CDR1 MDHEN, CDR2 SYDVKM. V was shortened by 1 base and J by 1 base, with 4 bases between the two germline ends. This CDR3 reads CASSLSVTNEKLFF. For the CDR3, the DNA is TGTGCCAGCAGTTTATCCGTAACTAATGAAAAACTGTTTTTT.

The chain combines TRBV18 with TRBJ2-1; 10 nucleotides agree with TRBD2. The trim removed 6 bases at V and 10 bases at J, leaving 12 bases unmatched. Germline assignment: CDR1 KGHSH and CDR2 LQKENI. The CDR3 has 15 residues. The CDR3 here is CASSPPSGGAVEQFF. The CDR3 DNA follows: TGTGCCAGCTCCCCCCCCAGCGGGGGGGCCGTGGAGCAGTTCTTC.

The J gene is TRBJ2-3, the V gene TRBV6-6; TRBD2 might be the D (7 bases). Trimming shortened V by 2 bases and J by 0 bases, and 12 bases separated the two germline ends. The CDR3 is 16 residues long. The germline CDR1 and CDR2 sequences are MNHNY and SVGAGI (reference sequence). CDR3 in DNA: TGTGCCAGCAGTTACAGGGGGGGAGGTAGCACAGATACGCAGTATTTT. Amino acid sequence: CASSYRGGGSTDTQYF.

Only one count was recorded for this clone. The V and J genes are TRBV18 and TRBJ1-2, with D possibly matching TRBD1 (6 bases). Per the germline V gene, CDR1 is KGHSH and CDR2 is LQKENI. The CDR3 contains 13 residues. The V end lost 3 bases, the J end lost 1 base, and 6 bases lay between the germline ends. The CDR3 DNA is TGTGCCAGCTCACCGGACAGTAACTATGGCTACACCTTC. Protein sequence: CASSPDSNYGYTF.

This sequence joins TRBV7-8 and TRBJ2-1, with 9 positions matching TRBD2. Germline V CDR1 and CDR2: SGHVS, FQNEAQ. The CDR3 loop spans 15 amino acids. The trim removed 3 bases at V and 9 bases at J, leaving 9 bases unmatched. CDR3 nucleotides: TGTGCCAGCAGCTTTGGGCTAGCGGGGAGCATTGAGCAGTTCTTC. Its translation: CASSFGLAGSIEQFF.

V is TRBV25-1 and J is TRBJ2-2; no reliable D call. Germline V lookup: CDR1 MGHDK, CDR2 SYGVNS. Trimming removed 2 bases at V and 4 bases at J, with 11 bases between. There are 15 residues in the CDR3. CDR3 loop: CASSEIYAGTGELFF. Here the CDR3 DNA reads TGTGCCAGCAGTGAAATCTACGCTGGCACCGGGGAGCTGTTTTTT.

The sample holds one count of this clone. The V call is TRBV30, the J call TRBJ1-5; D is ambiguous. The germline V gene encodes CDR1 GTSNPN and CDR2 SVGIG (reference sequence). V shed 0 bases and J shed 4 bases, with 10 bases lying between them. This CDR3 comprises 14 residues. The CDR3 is CAWSVRQVNQPQHF. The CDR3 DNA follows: TGTGCCTGGAGTGTACGGCAGGTTAATCAGCCCCAGCATTTT.

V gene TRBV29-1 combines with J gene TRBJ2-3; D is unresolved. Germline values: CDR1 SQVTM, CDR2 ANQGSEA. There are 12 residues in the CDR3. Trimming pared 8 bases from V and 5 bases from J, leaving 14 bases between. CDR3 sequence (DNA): TGCAGCACCCTTACCCAGCGAGATACGCAGTATTTT. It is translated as CSTLTQRDTQYF.

The CDR3 DNA is TGTGCCTGCCGACTAGCGGGGGGGCCGAGTACAGATACGCAGTATTTT. Residues: CACRLAGGPSTDTQYF. This rearrangement joins TRBV30 to TRBJ2-3, with 14 bases fitting TRBD2. V gave up 6 bases and J gave up 3 bases; unmatched junction bases: 8. Germline CDR1 GTSNPN, CDR2 SVGIG (reference sequence). This CDR3 is built from 16 residues.

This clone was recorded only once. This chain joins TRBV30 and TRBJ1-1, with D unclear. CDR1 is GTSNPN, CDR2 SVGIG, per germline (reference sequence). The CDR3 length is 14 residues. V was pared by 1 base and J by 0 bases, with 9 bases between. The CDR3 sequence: CAWSETGLNTEAFF. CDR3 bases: TGTGCCTGGAGTGAGACGGGTCTGAACACTGAAGCTTTCTTT. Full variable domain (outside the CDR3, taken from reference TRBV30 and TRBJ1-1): SQTIHQWPATLVQPVGSPLSLECTVEGTSNPNLYWYRQAAGRGLQLLFYSVGIGQISSEVPQNLSASRPQDRQFILSSKKLLLSDSGFYLCAWSETGLNTEAFFGQGTRLTVV.

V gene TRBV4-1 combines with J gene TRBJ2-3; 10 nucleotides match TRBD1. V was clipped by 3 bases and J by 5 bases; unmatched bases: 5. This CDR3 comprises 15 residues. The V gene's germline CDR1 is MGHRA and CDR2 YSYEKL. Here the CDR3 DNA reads TGCGCCAGCAGCCACCGGGACAGGGGTGAAGATACGCAGTATTTT. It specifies CASSHRDRGEDTQYF.

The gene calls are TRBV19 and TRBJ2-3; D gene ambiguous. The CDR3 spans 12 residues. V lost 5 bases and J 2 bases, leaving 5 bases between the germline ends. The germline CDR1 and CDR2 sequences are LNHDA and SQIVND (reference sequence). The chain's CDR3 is CASSAYTDTQYF. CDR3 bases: TGTGCCAGTAGTGCCTACACAGATACGCAGTATTTT.

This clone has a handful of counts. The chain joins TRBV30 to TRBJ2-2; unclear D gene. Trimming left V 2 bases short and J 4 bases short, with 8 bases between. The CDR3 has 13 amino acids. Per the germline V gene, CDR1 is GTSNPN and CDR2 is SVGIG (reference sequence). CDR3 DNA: TGTGCCTGGAGTTTCTACTCCACCGGGGAGCTGTTTTTT. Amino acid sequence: CAWSFYSTGELFF.

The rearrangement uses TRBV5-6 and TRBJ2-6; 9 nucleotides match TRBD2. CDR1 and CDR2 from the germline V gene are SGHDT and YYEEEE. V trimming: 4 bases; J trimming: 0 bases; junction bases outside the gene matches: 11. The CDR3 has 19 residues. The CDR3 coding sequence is TGTGCCAGCAGCCGGTCGACTAGCGGAAAGATCTCTGGGGCCAACGTCCTGACTTTC. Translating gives CASSRSTSGKISGANVLTF.

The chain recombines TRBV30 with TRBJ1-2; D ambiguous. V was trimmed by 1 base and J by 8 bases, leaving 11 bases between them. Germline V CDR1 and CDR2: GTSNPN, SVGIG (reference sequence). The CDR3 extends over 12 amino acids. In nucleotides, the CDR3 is TGTGCCTGGAGTGGGAATTTGCGGGGCTACACCTTC. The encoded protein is CAWSGNLRGYTF.

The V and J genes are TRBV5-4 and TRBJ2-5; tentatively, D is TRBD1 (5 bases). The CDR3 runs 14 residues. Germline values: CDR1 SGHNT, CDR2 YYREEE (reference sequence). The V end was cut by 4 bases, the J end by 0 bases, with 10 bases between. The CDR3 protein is CASSIRTHQETQYF. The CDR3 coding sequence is TGTGCCAGCAGCATAAGGACACACCAAGAGACCCAGTACTTC.